This T cell receptor beta chain was recovered during a study of blood T cell repertoires in COVID-19. On the study more broadly: COVID-19 samples from acute and convalescent phases originated in the United States, Italy and Spain.

In terms of age and location, participants ranged from about 18 to 95 years and lived in about two dozen US areas. The V end lost 0 bases, the J end lost 2 bases, and 14 bases lay between the germline ends. The CDR3 has 17 amino acids. The germline V gene encodes CDR1 SGHTA and CDR2 FQGNSA. This table comes from immunoSEQ multiplex PCR, and its TCRdb copy is limited to in-frame clones, with some not included. The table has 220,000 or so clones, almost 90% seen once; the top ten hold about 15%. The sample consisted of PBMCs or T cells enriched from blood (not recorded which). The receptor was isolated from a man aged 25 to 40 who had been exposed to COVID-19. The chain has TRBV7-2 and TRBJ2-1, with D perhaps TRBD2 (7 bases). CDR3 loop: CASSLALGGGPYNEQFF. CDR3 bases: TGTGCCAGCAGCTTAGCGCTGGGGGGGGGCCCCTACAATGAGCAGTTCTTC.